This T cell receptor (beta chain) was obtained from a study of blood T cell repertoires in COVID-19. Study-level background: Both acute and convalescent COVID-19 samples were obtained from the United States, Italy and Spain. From T cells, B-cell-depleted T cells, or PBMCs came the material, which was cDNA or gDNA.

Original methodology: Researchers report that nucleated cell counts were estimated from reference gene primer amplification. The data were produced by immunoSEQ multiplex PCR, yet TCRdb's version contains in-frame clones alone and is incomplete. V, J and clone size reflect that table, while D and trimming were determined from the DNA. The repertoire holds 45,000 or so clones, approximately 86% seen once, with 4% to 5.5% in the top ten. CDR3 size: 18 residues. Germline values: CDR1 SGHRS, CDR2 YFSETQ. The V segment lost 4 bases and the J segment 1 base; nucleotides outside the gene matches: 7. The chain is built from TRBV5-1 and TRBJ2-6, with TRBD1 identical over 11 bases. The specimen was peripheral blood. The TCR originated in a woman between 70 and 85 years old with acute or convalescent COVID-19. The CDR3 nucleotides are TGCGCCAGCAGCCTTACCGGGACAGGGGGGTCTGGGGCCAACGTCCTGACTTTC. Translating gives CASSLTGTGGSGANVLTF.